This T cell receptor beta chain was identified during a study of CD8+ T cells in alopecia areata. Treatment in this sample: oral pan-JAK inhibitor, 5-10 mg twice daily. Patients with alopecia areata provided lesional scalp punch biopsies as well as peripheral blood. General study results and limits: Tofacitinib yielded significantly lower scalp clonality and fewer expanded CD8+ clones among the top 100. TCR sharing was clearer in mice than between patients, perhaps partly owing to patient HLA diversity.

This clone was observed a single time. Its antigen is unknown. With V trimmed by 0 bases and J by 6 bases, 7 bases remained unmatched. The CDR3 extends over 15 amino acids. Germline CDR1 reads SGDLS; CDR2 reads YYNGEE. Following RNA extraction, reverse transcription yielded cDNA that acted as the sequencing template. Some clones are missing from TCRdb's copy, which holds only in-frame ones; the method was immunoSEQ multiplex PCR. The sample lists 200,000 to 250,000 clones; approximately 57% were seen once. The receptor was isolated from a human donor with alopecia areata. J is TRBJ2-7 and V is TRBV9; 9 bases align to TRBD1. The sequenced sample was CD4+ T cells sorted from blood, obtained at week 4, from a patient treated with tofacitinib. The CDR3 loop is CASSVDRDRVGEQYF. CDR3 nucleotide sequence: TGTGCCAGCAGCGTAGACCGGGACAGGGTGGGCGAGCAGTACTTC.